This T cell receptor beta chain is drawn from a study of long-term antiretroviral therapy in people with HIV. Version v3.0 of the immunoSEQ assay was performed at survey level. This table comes from immunoSEQ multiplex PCR, and its TCRdb copy is limited to in-frame clones, with some not included. This sample yields around 12,000 clones, of which roughly 80% are seen a single time; around 15% belongs to the top ten. CDR3 length: 15 residues. The germline V gene encodes CDR1 LGHNA and CDR2 YSLEER. V lost 3 bases and J lost 1, with 9 bases in between. The source material was unsorted PBMCs, sampled 1.2 years after starting antiretroviral therapy. This receptor was identified in a man in his forties or fifties with HIV. The chain joins TRBV4-3 to TRBJ2-2; TRBD2 is a possible D gene (6 bases). The CDR3 reads CASSQDGGNTGELFF. The CDR3 DNA follows: TGCGCCAGCAGCCAGGACGGGGGGAACACCGGGGAGCTGTTTTTT.